This T cell receptor beta chain was sequenced during a study of control samples from healthy donors and cancer patients. Germline CDR1 SGHTA, CDR2 FQGNSA. CDR3 length equals 14 residues. V trimming: 5 bases; J trimming: 2 bases; junction bases outside the gene matches: 6. Method: immunoSEQ multiplex PCR; TCRdb's copy keeps in-frame clones and lacks some. The table shows approximately 90,000 clones, with 88% occurring only once. Sequenced: blood. The clonotype was recovered from an older woman in good health. The chain combines TRBV7-2 with TRBJ2-7, with TRBD2 matching 7 bases. CDR3 bases: TGTGCCAGCAGCCGCAGCGGGACCCCCTACGAGCAGTACTTC. Translating gives CASSRSGTPYEQYF.